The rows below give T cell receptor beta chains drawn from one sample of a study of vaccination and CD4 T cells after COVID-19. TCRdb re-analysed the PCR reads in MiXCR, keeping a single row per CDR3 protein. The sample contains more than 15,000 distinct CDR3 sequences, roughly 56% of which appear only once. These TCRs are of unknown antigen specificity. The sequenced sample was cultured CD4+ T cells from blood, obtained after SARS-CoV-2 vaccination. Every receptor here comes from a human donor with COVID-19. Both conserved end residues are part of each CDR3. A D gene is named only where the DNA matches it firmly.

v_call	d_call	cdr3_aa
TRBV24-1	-	CATSPRSSYEQYF
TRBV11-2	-	CASSLDVLGADTQYF
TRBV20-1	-	CSAHREVYGYTF
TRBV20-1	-	CSARERGREVLGYTF
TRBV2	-	CASESVGPETQYF
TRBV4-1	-	CASSQVTGQETQYF
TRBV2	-	CASSEAGGGLGGYTF
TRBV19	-	CASSIVGTANSYEQYF
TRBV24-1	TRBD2	CATSDSGLAGETQYF
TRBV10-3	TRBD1	CAISEKTGQGTEAFF
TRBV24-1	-	CATSERGTSTDTQYF
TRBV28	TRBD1	CASSLGRQGPNLVKRVFF
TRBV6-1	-	CASSPQARGYGYTF
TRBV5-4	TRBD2	CASSWTSGGSYEQYF
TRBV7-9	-	CASSLAAESIYF
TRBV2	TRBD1	CASSDRQGFEAFF
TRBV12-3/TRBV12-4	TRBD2	CASSLGTSGGETQYF
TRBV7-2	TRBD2	CASSLGGGGTDTQYF
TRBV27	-	CASRLNPGLGETQYF
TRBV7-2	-	CASSSQYLQPQHF
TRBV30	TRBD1	CAWSSGQGVGNQPQHF
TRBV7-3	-	CASSLTGFGNIQYF
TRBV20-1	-	CSAPEGQGKGSYEQYF
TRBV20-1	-	CSAIIRTRGDTQYF
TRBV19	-	CASSIGGVVIYGYTF
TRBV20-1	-	CRLNPTTGYPTEAFF
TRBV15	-	CATSGNGWNTGELFF
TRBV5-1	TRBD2	CASSLGLADYEQYF
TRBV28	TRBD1	CASSSGTGSNIQYF
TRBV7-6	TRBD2	CASSLQGTSGRETQYF
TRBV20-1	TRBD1	CSARQGADTQYF
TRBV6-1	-	CASSGTEETQYF
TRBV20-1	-	CSASWGLSYEQYF
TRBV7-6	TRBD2	CASSLIGLGTGELFF
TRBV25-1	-	CASSESEGYNQPQHF
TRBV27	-	CASRADWGNYGYTF